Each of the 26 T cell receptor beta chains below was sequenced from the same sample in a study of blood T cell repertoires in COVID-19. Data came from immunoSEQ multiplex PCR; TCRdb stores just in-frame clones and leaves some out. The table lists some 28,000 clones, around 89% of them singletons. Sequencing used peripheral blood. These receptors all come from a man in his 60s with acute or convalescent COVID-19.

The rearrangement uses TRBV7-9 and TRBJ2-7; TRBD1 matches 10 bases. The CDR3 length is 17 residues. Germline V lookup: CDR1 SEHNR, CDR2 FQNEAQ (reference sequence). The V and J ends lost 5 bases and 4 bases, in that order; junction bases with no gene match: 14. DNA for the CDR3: TGTGCCAGCAGCCTTAGGGGGGACAGGGGTTCTCCTTACGAGCAGTACTTC. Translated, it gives CASSLRGDRGSPYEQYF.

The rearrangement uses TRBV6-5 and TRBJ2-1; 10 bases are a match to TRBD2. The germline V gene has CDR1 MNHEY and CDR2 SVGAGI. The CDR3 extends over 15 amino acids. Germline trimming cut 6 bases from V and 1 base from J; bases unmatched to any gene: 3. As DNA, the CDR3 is TGTGCCAGCAGGTTACTAGCGGGATCCTACAATGAGCAGTTCTTC. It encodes CASRLLAGSYNEQFF.

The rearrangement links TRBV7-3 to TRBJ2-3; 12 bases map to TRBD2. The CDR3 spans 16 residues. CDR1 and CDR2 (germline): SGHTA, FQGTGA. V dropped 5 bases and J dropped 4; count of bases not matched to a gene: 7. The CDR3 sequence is CASSLTSGRPADTQYF. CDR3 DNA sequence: TGTGCCAGCAGCCTGACTAGCGGGAGACCGGCAGATACGCAGTATTTT.

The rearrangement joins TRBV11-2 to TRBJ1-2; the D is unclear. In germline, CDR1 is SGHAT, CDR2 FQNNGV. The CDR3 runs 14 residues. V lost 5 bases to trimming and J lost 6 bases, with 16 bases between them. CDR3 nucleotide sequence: TGTGCCAGCAGCAACCTAGGGAGGGAGAATGGCTACACCTTC. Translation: CASSNLGRENGYTF.

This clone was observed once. The CDR3 nucleotides are TGCGCCAGCAGCCGTCAGCGGGAGGGATCCTACGAGCAGTACTTC. Translation gives CASSRQREGSYEQYF. The chain links TRBV4-1 to TRBJ2-7, with TRBD2 matching over 10 bases. After removal of 4 bases from V and 1 base from J, the junction contained 4 bases not matched to a gene. The length of the CDR3 is 15 residues. Per the germline V gene, CDR1 is MGHRA and CDR2 is YSYEKL.

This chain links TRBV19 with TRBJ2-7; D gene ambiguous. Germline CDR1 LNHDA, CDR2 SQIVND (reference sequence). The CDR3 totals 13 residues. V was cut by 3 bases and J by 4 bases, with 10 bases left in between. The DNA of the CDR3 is TGTGCCAGTAGTATGTTGGGCAGATACGAGCAGTACTTC. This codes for CASSMLGRYEQYF.

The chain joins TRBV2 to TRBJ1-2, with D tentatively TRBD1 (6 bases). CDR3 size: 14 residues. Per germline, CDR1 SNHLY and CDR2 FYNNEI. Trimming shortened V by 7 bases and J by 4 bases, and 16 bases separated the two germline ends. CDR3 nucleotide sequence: TGTGCCAGCAATCCGACAGGCTTTTTCTATGGCTACACCTTC. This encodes CASNPTGFFYGYTF.

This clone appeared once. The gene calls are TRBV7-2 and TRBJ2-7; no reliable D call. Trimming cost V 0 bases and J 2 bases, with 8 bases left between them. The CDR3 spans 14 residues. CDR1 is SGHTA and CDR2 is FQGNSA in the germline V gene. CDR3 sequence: CASSLASPPYEQYF. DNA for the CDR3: TGTGCCAGCAGCTTAGCTAGTCCTCCCTACGAGCAGTACTTC. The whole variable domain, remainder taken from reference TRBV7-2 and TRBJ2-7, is GAGVSQSPSNKVTEKGKDVELRCDPISGHTALYWYRQSLGQGLEFLIYFQGNSAPDKSGLPSDRFSAERTGGSVSTLTIQRTQQEDSAVYLCASSLASPPYEQYFGPGTRLTVT.

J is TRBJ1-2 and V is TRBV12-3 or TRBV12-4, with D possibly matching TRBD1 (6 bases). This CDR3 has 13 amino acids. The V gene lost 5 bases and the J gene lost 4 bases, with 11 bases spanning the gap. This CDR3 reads CASSPDRFYGYTF. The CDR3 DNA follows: TGTGCCAGCAGTCCTGACAGGTTCTATGGCTACACCTTC.

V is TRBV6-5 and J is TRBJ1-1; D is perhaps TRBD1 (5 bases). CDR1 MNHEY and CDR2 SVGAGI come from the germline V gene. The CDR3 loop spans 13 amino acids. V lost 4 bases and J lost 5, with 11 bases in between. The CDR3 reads CASSFQGRTEAFF. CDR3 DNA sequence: TGTGCCAGCAGTTTCCAGGGTCGGACTGAAGCTTTCTTT.

The DNA of the CDR3 is TGTGCCAGCAGCCCTCGACAGTCACCCTACGAGCAGTACTTC. Translated: CASSPRQSPYEQYF. The chain couples TRBV6-6 to TRBJ2-7, with D possibly TRBD1 on 5 matching bases. V dropped 6 bases and J dropped 2 bases, with 14 bases sitting between them. CDR1 is MNHNY, CDR2 SVGAGI, per germline (reference sequence). The CDR3 covers 14 residues.

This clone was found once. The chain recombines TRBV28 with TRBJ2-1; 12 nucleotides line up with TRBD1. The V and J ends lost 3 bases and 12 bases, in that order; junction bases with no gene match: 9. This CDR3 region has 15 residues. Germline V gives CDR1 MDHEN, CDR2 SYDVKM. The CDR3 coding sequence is TGTGCCAGCAGTTTTTCCGGGACAGGGGGCGAAGTGCAGTTCTTC. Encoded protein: CASSFSGTGGEVQFF. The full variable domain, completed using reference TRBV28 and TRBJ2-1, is DVKVTQSSRYLVKRTGEKVFLECVQDMDHENMFWYRQDPGLGLRLIYFSYDVKMKEKGDIPEGYSVSREKKERFSLILESASTNQTSMYLCASSFSGTGGEVQFFGPGTRLTVL.

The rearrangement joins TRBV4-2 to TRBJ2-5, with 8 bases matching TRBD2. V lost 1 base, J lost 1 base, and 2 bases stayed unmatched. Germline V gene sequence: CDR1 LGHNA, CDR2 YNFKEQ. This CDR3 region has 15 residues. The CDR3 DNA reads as TGTGCCAGCAGCCAAGTAACTAGCGGCCAAGAGACCCAGTACTTC. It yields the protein CASSQVTSGQETQYF.

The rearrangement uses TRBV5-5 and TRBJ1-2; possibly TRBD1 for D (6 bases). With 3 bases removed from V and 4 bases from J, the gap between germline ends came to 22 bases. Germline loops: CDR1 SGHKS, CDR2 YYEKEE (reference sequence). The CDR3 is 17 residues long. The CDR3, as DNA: TGTGCCAGCAGCTCAAGGGGGGGTAGCGGCGGTGGCTATGGCTACACCTTC. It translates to CASSSRGGSGGGYGYTF.

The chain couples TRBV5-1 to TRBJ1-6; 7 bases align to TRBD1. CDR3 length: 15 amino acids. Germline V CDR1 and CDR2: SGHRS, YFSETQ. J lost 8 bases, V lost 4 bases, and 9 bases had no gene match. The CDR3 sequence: CASSLTGAPDSPLHF. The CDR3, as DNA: TGCGCCAGCAGCCTTACAGGGGCACCAGATTCACCCCTCCACTTT. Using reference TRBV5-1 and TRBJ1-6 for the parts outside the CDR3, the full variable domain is KAGVTQTPRYLIKTRGQQVTLSCSPISGHRSVSWYQQTPGQGLQFLFEYFSETQRNKGNFPGRFSGRQFSNSRSEMNVSTLELGDSALYLCASSLTGAPDSPLHFGNGTRLTVT.

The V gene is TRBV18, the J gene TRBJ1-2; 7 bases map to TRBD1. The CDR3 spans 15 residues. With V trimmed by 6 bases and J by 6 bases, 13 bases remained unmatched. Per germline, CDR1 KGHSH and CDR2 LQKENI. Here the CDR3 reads CASSPGGQFVNGYTF. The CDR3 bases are TGTGCCAGCTCCCCCGGGGGACAGTTTGTCAATGGCTACACCTTC. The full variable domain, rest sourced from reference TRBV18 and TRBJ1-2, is NAGVMQNPRHLVRRRGQEARLRCSPMKGHSHVYWYRQLPEEGLKFMVYLQKENIIDESGMPKERFSAEFPKEGPSILRIQQVVRGDSAAYFCASSPGGQFVNGYTFGSGTRLTVV.

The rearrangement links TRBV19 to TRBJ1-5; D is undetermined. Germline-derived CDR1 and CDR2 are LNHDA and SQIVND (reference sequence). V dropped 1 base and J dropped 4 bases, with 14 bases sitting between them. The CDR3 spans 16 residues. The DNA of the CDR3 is TGTGCCAGTAGTATAGGGTCTGGCGGAGGGAATCAGCCCCAGCATTTT. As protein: CASSIGSGGGNQPQHF.

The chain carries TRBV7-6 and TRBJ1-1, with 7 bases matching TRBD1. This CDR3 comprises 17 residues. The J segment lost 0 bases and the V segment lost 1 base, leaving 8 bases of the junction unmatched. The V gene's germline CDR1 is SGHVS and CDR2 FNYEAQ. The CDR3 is CASSLGTGLRLNTEAFF. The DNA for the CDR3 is TGTGCCAGCAGCTTAGGGACAGGCCTCCGATTGAACACTGAAGCTTTCTTT.

CDR3 bases: TGCGCCAGCAGTGAGTCCGGGGGGGTCGAGACCCAGTACTTC. This translates into CASSESGGVETQYF. This chain connects TRBV10-1 to TRBJ2-5; TRBD2 agrees at 8 bases. The CDR3 consists of 14 residues. With 0 bases clipped from V and 5 bases from J, the junction kept 2 bases outside the gene matches. CDR1 is WNHNN and CDR2 is SYGVQD in the germline V gene (reference sequence).

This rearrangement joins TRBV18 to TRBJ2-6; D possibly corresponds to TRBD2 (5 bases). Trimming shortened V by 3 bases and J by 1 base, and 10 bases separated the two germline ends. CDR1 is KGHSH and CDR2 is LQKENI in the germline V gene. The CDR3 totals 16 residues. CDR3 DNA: TGTGCCAGCTCACCGGGTTGGACTTCTGGGGCCAACGTCCTGACTTTC. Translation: CASSPGWTSGANVLTF.

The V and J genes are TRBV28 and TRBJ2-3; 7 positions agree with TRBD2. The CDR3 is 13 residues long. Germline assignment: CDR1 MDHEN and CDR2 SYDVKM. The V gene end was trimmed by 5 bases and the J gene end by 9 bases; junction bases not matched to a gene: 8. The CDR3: CASSDRRGGTQYF. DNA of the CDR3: TGTGCCAGCAGTGACCGTAGGGGAGGGACGCAGTATTTT. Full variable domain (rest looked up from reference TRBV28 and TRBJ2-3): DVKVTQSSRYLVKRTGEKVFLECVQDMDHENMFWYRQDPGLGLRLIYFSYDVKMKEKGDIPEGYSVSREKKERFSLILESASTNQTSMYLCASSDRRGGTQYFGPGTRLTVL.

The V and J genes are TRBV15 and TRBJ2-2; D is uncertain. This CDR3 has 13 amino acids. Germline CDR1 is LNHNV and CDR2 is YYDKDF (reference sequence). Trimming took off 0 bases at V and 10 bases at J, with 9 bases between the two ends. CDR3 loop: CATSRDNEEELFF. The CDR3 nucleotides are TGTGCCACCAGCAGAGATAATGAGGAGGAGCTGTTTTTT.

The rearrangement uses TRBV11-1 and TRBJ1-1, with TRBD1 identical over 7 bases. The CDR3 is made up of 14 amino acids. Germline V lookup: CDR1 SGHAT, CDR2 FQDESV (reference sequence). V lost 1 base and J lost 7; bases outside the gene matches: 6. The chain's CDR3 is CASSLGGQEGEAFF. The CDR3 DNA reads TGTGCCAGCAGCTTAGGTGGACAGGAAGGTGAAGCTTTCTTT.

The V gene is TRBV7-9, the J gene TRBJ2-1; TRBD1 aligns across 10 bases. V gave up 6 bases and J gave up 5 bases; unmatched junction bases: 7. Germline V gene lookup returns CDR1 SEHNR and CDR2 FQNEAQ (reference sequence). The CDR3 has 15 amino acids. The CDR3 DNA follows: TGTGCCAGCAGACCGTCCGGGACAGGGGACAATGAGCAGTTCTTC. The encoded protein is CASRPSGTGDNEQFF. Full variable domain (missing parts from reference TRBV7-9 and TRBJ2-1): DTGVSQNPRHKITKRGQNVTFRCDPISEHNRLYWYRQTLGQGPEFLTYFQNEAQLEKSRLLSDRFSAERPKGSFSTLEIQRTEQGDSAMYLCASRPSGTGDNEQFFGPGTRLTVL.

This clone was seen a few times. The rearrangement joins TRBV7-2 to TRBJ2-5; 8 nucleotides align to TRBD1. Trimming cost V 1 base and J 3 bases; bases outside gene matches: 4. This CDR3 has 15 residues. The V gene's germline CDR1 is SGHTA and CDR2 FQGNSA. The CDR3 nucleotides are TGTGCCAGCAGCTTAGTGGGACAGGCAGAAGAGACCCAGTACTTC. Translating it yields CASSLVGQAEETQYF.

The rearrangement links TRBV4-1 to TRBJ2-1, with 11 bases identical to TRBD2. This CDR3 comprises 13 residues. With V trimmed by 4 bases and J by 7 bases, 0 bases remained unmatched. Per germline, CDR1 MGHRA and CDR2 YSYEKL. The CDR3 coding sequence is TGCGCCAGCAGCCTAGCGGGAGGGAATGAGCAGTTCTTC. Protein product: CASSLAGGNEQFF.